This is a list of T cell receptor beta chains from one sample in a study of human T cells and chemical hapten exposure. TCRdb independently ran MiXCR on the RACE reads; one entry per CDR3 protein. Of about 350,000 distinct CDR3 sequences listed, around 6% were seen once; the top ten hold around 5.6%. This specimen consisted of whole blood, obtained in connection with sensitization to the hapten diphenylcyclopropenone (DPC). The receptors were sampled from a woman under 30 with alopecia areata. Some clones in this sample may be carry-over from other donors' samples. CDR3s include the opening cysteine and the closing phenylalanine or tryptophan. D genes are given only for firm matches. Clone size is shown for a subset of rows, as once, few, many or a class of expanded clone.

v_call	j_call	clone_size	d_call	cdr3_nt	cdr3_aa
TRBV10-2	TRBJ2-1	few	.	TGCGCCAGCAGTCAGACTCTCAATGAGCAGTTCTTC	CASSQTLNEQFF
TRBV6-5	TRBJ1-6	few	.	TGTGCCAGCACCTTAGGTCCCCGGAGAAATTCACCCCTCCACTTT	CASTLGPRRNSPLHF
TRBV4-1	TRBJ2-3	.	TRBD2	TGCGCCAGCAGCCAAGATACGGGGGGGCTAACAGATACGCAGTATTTT	CASSQDTGGLTDTQYF
TRBV11-1	TRBJ1-5	.	.	TGTGCCAGCACGTACGGGGGCGGAAAATATAGCAATCAGCCCCAGCATTTT	CASTYGGGKYSNQPQHF
TRBV5-6	TRBJ2-7	.	.	TGTGCCAGCAGCTTGGAGGATAGACCCTACGAGCAGTACTTC	CASSLEDRPYEQYF
TRBV15	TRBJ2-2	few	TRBD1	TGTGCCACCAGCAGAGATCTGGACCCCGGGACAGGGACCGGGGAGCTGTTTTTT	CATSRDLDPGTGTGELFF
TRBV10-3	TRBJ2-3	few	TRBD2	TGTGCCATCAGGGTCAGCGGGGGGGCCACAGATACGCAGTATTTT	CAIRVSGGATDTQYF
TRBV20-1	TRBJ1-5	.	.	TGCAGTGCCTCCGGGACGGGTCAGGAGCCCCAGCATTTT	CSASGTGQEPQHF
TRBV20-1	TRBJ2-6	few	TRBD1	TGCAGTGCGAAACAGGGGACCGGGGCCAACGTCCTGACTTTC	CSAKQGTGANVLTF
TRBV12-3/TRBV12-4	TRBJ1-4	.	TRBD1	TGTGCCAGCAGAAAACAGGGGGTATTGGAAAAACTGTTTTTT	CASRKQGVLEKLFF
TRBV18	TRBJ1-5	many	.	TGTGCCAGCTCACCAAATGGCCCGGCCGGTAATCAGCCCCAGCATTTT	CASSPNGPAGNQPQHF
TRBV6-2/TRBV6-3	TRBJ2-5	many	TRBD2	TGTGCCAGCAGTTACTCGGCTAGCGGGGGAGAGACCCAGTACTTC	CASSYSASGGETQYF
TRBV10-3	TRBJ2-5	few	.	TGTGCCATCAGTGAATTGGGGACTCCCACCCAAGAGACCCAGTACTTC	CAISELGTPTQETQYF
TRBV10-2	TRBJ1-1	.	.	TGCGCCAGCAGTGAAGGGTATGACCGAGGGGCAGGCTTTGTGAACACTGAAGCTTTCTTT	CASSEGYDRGAGFVNTEAFF
TRBV6-2/TRBV6-3	TRBJ1-1	many	.	TGTGCCAGCAGTTACGGCGGGGTTGGCACTGAAGCTTTCTTT	CASSYGGVGTEAFF
TRBV6-5	TRBJ1-5	.	.	TGTGCCAGCAGCCCAAATCGGGACACCAATCAGCCCCAGCATTTT	CASSPNRDTNQPQHF
TRBV7-9	TRBJ2-3	.	TRBD2	TGTGCCAGCAGCTTGAGACTAGCGGGAAGCACAGATACGCAGTATTTT	CASSLRLAGSTDTQYF
TRBV10-3	TRBJ2-6	few	.	TGTGCCATCAGTGGCACAGCCTCTGGGGCCAACGTCCTGACTTTC	CAISGTASGANVLTF
TRBV10-3	TRBJ2-2	many	.	TGTGCCATCTCGGGGGCAGGGAGAACCGGGGAGCTGTTTTTT	CAISGAGRTGELFF
TRBV18	TRBJ2-1	many	.	TGTGCCAGCTCACCAGGAGGCGGGATATACAATGAGCAGTTCTTC	CASSPGGGIYNEQFF
TRBV14	TRBJ1-2	many	TRBD1	TGTGCCAGCAGCCCTCGACAGGGGCTCAACTATGGCTACACCTTC	CASSPRQGLNYGYTF
TRBV7-2	TRBJ2-1	many	TRBD1	TGTGCCAGCAGCTCCCAGGACAGGACGGAGTTCTTC	CASSSQDRTEFF
TRBV5-1	TRBJ2-3	few	TRBD2	TGCGCCAGCAGCTTGGTCCGCGGGGGAGTCACAGATACGCAGTATTTT	CASSLVRGGVTDTQYF
TRBV12-5	TRBJ1-1	many	TRBD1	TGTGCTAGTGGTTTGAACCCCATCGCATTCGTATCAGGGGGGAACACTGAAGCTTTCTTT	CASGLNPIAFVSGGNTEAFF
TRBV18	TRBJ1-1	few	.	TGTGCCAGCTCACCACGACAGGAGTTGTGCAACACTGAAGCTTTCTTT	CASSPRQELCNTEAFF
TRBV27	TRBJ2-2	few	TRBD1	TGTGCCAGCAGGCCAGGGGGAACCGGGGAGCTGTTTTTT	CASRPGGTGELFF
TRBV7-9	TRBJ2-5	once	.	TGTGCCAGCAGCCTGCAAGCTGAGACCCAGTACTTC	CASSLQAETQYF
TRBV6-1	TRBJ2-3	few	TRBD1	TGTGCCAGCAGGCCTACAGGGGGCCTAGGCACAGATACGCAGTATTTT	CASRPTGGLGTDTQYF
TRBV12-3/TRBV12-4	TRBJ2-1	.	.	TGTGCCAGCAGTTTCTTGGGGGTGGGTGAGCAGTTCTTC	CASSFLGVGEQFF